The entry below gives a single T cell receptor beta chain sequence along with its context. The data were produced by immunoSEQ multiplex PCR, yet TCRdb's version contains in-frame clones alone and is incomplete. The sample records about 440,000 clones, 90% being singletons. The sample comes from a study of blood T cell repertoires in COVID-19. Trimming removed 9 bases from V and 7 bases from J; junction bases left unmatched: 8. Germline lookup yields CDR1 LNHDA and CDR2 SQIVND (reference sequence). This CDR3 spans 14 amino acids. The chain carries TRBV19 and TRBJ1-6, with TRBD1 matching 8 bases. This sequence was found in a man in his late teens or twenties who had recovered from COVID-19. The sequencing input was PBMCs or T cells enriched from blood (not recorded which). CDR3 sequence reads: CASKGTGWNSPLHF. The CDR3 DNA is TGTGCCAGCAAGGGGACAGGTTGGAATTCACCCCTCCACTTT.